These T cell receptor beta chains were read from a single sample in a study of chemoradiotherapy in HPV16-positive cancers. Repertoires were generated with immunoSEQ multiplex PCR, while TCRdb's copy carries only in-frame clones and drops some. This repertoire shows 20,000 to 30,000 clones, roughly 94% found once; its top ten account for approximately 2.7%. The specimen was obtained from a patient who underwent chemoradiotherapy. Receptor source: a human donor with HPV-associated anogenital cancer. CDR3s include the opening cysteine and the closing phenylalanine or tryptophan. The order of the fields is V gene, D gene, CDR3 length, clone size, J gene, CDR3 protein, CDR3 DNA. A D gene is named only where the DNA matches it firmly. Clone size, where shown, is once, few, many, or a class for clones that have expanded.

TRBV5-1	TRBD1	16	-	TRBJ2-6	CASSLAQGVGANVLTF	TGCGCCAGCAGCTTGGCACAGGGGGTCGGGGCCAACGTCCTGACTTTC
TRBV29-1	-	11	-	TRBJ1-2	CSVFRGGGYTF	TGCAGCGTTTTCAGGGGAGGTGGCTACACCTTC
TRBV13	-	14	-	TRBJ2-7	CASSPPLRAYEQYF	TGTGCCAGCAGCCCTCCCCTGCGGGCCTACGAGCAGTACTTC
TRBV5-1	TRBD2	15	-	TRBJ2-3	CASSSDAGGGDTQYF	TGCGCCAGCAGCTCCGATGCGGGAGGAGGAGATACGCAGTATTTT
TRBV6-6	-	12	-	TRBJ2-2	CASSYEVGELFF	TGTGCCAGCAGTTACGAAGTGGGGGAGCTGTTTTTT
TRBV6-5	TRBD2	15	-	TRBJ2-4	CASSPRGRGGDIQYF	TGTGCCAGCTCACCGAGGGGGCGGGGGGGTGACATTCAGTACTTC
TRBV19	-	14	once	TRBJ2-2	CASSRQGDTGELFF	TGTGCCAGTAGTCGTCAGGGAGACACCGGGGAGCTGTTTTTT
TRBV15	-	14	-	TRBJ1-5	CATSKAYSNQPQHF	TGTGCCACCAGCAAGGCTTATAGCAATCAGCCCCAGCATTTT
TRBV29-1	-	12	-	TRBJ1-1	CSVGTVNTEAFF	TGCAGCGTTGGGACCGTGAACACTGAAGCTTTCTTT
TRBV27	-	12	-	TRBJ1-5	CASGGKNQPQHF	TGTGCCAGCGGAGGGAAGAATCAGCCCCAGCATTTT
TRBV18	TRBD1	13	-	TRBJ1-1	CASSPQTGRVAFF	TGTGCCAGCTCACCACAGACAGGGAGGGTAGCTTTCTTT
TRBV4-1	-	15	-	TRBJ1-5	CASSPQGGGNQPQHF	TGCGCCAGCAGCCCCCAAGGCGGGGGAAATCAGCCCCAGCATTTT
TRBV6-1	TRBD1	17	-	TRBJ2-2	CASSGRDRGLNTGELFF	TGTGCCAGCAGTGGCCGGGACAGGGGCTTGAACACCGGGGAGCTGTTTTTT
TRBV28	TRBD2	16	once	TRBJ2-1	CASGLAGASSYNEQFF	TGTGCCAGCGGACTAGCGGGGGCCAGCTCCTACAATGAGCAGTTCTTC
TRBV6-5	TRBD1	15	-	TRBJ1-1	CASRDGQGISTEAFF	TGTGCCAGCAGGGATGGACAGGGAATTAGCACTGAAGCTTTCTTT
TRBV7-2	-	16	-	TRBJ1-3	CASSFWTVNSGNTIYF	TGTGCCAGCAGCTTCTGGACGGTGAACTCTGGAAACACCATATATTTT
TRBV7-8	-	15	-	TRBJ2-7	CASSKEVTGRDEQYF	TGTGCCAGCAGCAAAGAGGTGACAGGACGCGACGAGCAGTACTTC
TRBV9	TRBD1	17	-	TRBJ1-4	CASSVGLTGTGNEKLFF	TGTGCCAGCAGCGTAGGCCTTACCGGGACAGGGAATGAAAAACTGTTTTTT
TRBV7-8	-	15	-	TRBJ1-5	CASSLQAGGNQPQHF	TGTGCCAGCAGCTTACAGGCCGGTGGAAATCAGCCCCAGCATTTT
TRBV19	-	16	-	TRBJ2-7	CASSIGRAPKGYEQYF	TGTGCCAGTAGTATAGGCCGGGCCCCTAAGGGCTACGAGCAGTACTTC
TRBV6-1	-	15	-	TRBJ1-5	CASSEALGGWQPQHF	TGTGCCAGCAGTGAAGCGCTTGGGGGTTGGCAGCCCCAGCATTTT
TRBV6-6	TRBD1	16	-	TRBJ2-2	CASSLTGVGDTGELFF	TGTGCCAGCAGCCTTACAGGGGTGGGAGACACCGGGGAGCTGTTTTTT
TRBV7-2	-	15	-	TRBJ2-5	CASSLDGQLQETQYF	TGTGCCAGCAGCTTAGATGGGCAGCTCCAAGAGACCCAGTACTTC
TRBV29-1	-	14	-	TRBJ2-3	CSVDHVFDTDTQYF	TGCAGCGTTGATCATGTGTTCGACACAGATACGCAGTATTTT
TRBV29-1	-	14	-	TRBJ2-1	CSVRGEGIYNEQFF	TGCAGCGTGAGGGGCGAGGGGATCTACAATGAGCAGTTCTTC
TRBV5-1	TRBD1	16	-	TRBJ1-4	CASSAYGQAANEKLFF	TGCGCCAGCAGCGCCTACGGACAGGCCGCGAATGAAAAACTGTTTTTT
TRBV28	TRBD2	17	few	TRBJ2-1	CASSFFDLAGGPGEQFF	TGTGCCAGCAGTTTCTTCGATCTAGCGGGGGGGCCCGGTGAGCAGTTCTTC
TRBV19	-	14	-	TRBJ1-5	CASSTRQDYQPQHF	TGTGCCAGTAGTACACGACAGGATTATCAGCCCCAGCATTTT
TRBV27	-	14	-	TRBJ1-5	CASRTTTGNQPQHF	TGTGCCAGCAGGACTACAACAGGTAATCAGCCCCAGCATTTT
TRBV28	-	17	-	TRBJ1-5	CASSGFERKGGNQPQHF	TGTGCCAGCAGCGGATTCGAGCGCAAGGGAGGCAATCAGCCCCAGCATTTT
TRBV19	TRBD1	14	-	TRBJ1-2	CASQRLTGGYGYTF	TGTGCCAGTCAAAGACTTACAGGGGGCTATGGCTACACCTTC
TRBV28	-	14	-	TRBJ2-7	CASSLPGFTYEQYF	TGTGCCAGCAGCCTACCGGGTTTTACCTACGAGCAGTACTTC
TRBV5-1	-	15	-	TRBJ2-1	CASSSPGGGANEQFF	TGCGCCAGCAGCTCCCCGGGTGGGGGGGCCAATGAGCAGTTCTTC
TRBV2	-	11	-	TRBJ2-5	CASTRRETQYF	TGTGCCAGCACTCGACGAGAGACCCAGTACTTC
TRBV5-1	TRBD1	13	-	TRBJ2-5	CASKTGVTETQYF	TGCGCCAGCAAGACAGGGGTCACGGAGACCCAGTACTTC
TRBV9	TRBD1	14	-	TRBJ1-1	CASSVQTGSTEAFF	TGTGCCAGCAGCGTCCAGACAGGGTCCACTGAAGCTTTCTTT
TRBV4-1	-	17	-	TRBJ1-5	CASSQDRFTGRNQPQHF	TGCGCCAGCAGCCAAGATCGTTTTACAGGCCGCAATCAGCCCCAGCATTTT
TRBV10-2	TRBD1	13	-	TRBJ2-7	CASAQGQAYEQYF	TGCGCCAGCGCCCAGGGACAGGCCTACGAGCAGTACTTC
TRBV25-1	-	13	-	TRBJ2-2	CASRDVNTGELFF	TGTGCCAGCCGGGACGTGAACACCGGGGAGCTGTTTTTT
TRBV5-4	-	17	-	TRBJ1-6	CASTRKAGREGDSPLHF	TGTGCCAGCACTCGGAAGGCGGGCCGGGAAGGGGATTCACCCCTCCACTTT
TRBV28	-	12	-	TRBJ1-1	CASSLRGTEAFF	TGTGCCAGCAGTTTAAGGGGCACTGAAGCTTTCTTT
TRBV6-1	-	12	-	TRBJ2-4	CASTGPGNIQYF	TGTGCCAGCACCGGGCCGGGGAACATTCAGTACTTC
TRBV7-9	-	15	-	TRBJ2-2	CASSLTRETLGELFF	TGTGCCAGCAGCTTAACCCGGGAGACTCTCGGGGAGCTGTTTTTT